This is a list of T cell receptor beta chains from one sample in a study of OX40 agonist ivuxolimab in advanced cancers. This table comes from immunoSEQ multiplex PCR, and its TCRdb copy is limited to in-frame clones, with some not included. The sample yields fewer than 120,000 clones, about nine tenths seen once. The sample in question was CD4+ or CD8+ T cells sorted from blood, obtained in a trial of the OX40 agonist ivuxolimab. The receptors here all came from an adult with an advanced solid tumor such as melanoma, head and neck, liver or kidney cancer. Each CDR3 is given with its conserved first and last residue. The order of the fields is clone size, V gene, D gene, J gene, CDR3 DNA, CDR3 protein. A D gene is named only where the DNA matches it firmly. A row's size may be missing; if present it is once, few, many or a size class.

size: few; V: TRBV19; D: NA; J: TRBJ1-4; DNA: TGTGCCAGTAGTCGCAGGGGAGAGGAAAAACTGTTTTTT; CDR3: CASSRRGEEKLFF
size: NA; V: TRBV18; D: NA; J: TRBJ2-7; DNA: TGTGCCAGCGGAAAGGGGTCGACGAACGAGCAGTACTTC; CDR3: CASGKGSTNEQYF
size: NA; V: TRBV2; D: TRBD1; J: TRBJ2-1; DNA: TGTGCCAGCAGCCAGGGGGCTAACAATGAGCAGTTCTTC; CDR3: CASSQGANNEQFF
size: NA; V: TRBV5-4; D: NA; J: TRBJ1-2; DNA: TGTGCCAGCAGCTTGGGTCGGGGGCTGTATGGCTACACCTTC; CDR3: CASSLGRGLYGYTF
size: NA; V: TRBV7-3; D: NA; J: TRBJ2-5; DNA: TGTGCCAGCAGCTTAGGGGCTGGGGAGACCCAGTACTTC; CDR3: CASSLGAGETQYF
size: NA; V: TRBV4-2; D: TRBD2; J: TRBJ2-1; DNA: TGTGCCAGCAGCCGGACTAGCGAGGCCTACAATGAGCAGTTCTTC; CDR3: CASSRTSEAYNEQFF
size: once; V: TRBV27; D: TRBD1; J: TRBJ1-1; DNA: TGTGCCAGCAGCTCGGACAGGGTGAGGACTGAAGCTTTCTTT; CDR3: CASSSDRVRTEAFF
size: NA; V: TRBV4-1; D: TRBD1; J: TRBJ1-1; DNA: TGCGCCAGCAGCCAAGATCGGACAGGGAGAACTGAAGCTTTCTTT; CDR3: CASSQDRTGRTEAFF
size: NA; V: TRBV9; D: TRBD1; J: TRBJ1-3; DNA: TGTGCCAGCAGCGTAGGCTGGACAGGGGGCATCTCTGGAAACACCATATATTTT; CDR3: CASSVGWTGGISGNTIYF
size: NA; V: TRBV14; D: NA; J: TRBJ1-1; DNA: TGTGCCAGCAGCCAAGTTCTCCCCGGGACGAACACTGAAGCTTTCTTT; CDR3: CASSQVLPGTNTEAFF
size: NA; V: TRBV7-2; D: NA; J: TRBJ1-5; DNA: TGTGCCAGCAGCTCCAATCTAGACAGCAATCAGCCCCAGCATTTT; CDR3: CASSSNLDSNQPQHF
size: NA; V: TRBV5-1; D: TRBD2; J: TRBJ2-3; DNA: TGCGCCAGCAGCTCTAGCGGAGTTAGCACAGATACGCAGTATTTT; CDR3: CASSSSGVSTDTQYF
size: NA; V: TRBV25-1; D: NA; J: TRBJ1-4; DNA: TGTGCCAGCAGGTCTGTAGGGGGGCGTGAAAAACTGTTTTTT; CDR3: CASRSVGGREKLFF
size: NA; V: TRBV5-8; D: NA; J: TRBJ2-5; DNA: TGTGCCAGCAGCCCTACATGGGGCTTACAAGAGACCCAGTACTTC; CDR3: CASSPTWGLQETQYF
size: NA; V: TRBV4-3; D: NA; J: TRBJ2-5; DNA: TGCGCCAGCAGCCAAGGTCGGCCGACAGAGACCCAGTACTTC; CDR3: CASSQGRPTETQYF
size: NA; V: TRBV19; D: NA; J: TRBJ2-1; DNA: TGTGCCAGTAGTATGATTTACAATGAGCAGTTCTTC; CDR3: CASSMIYNEQFF
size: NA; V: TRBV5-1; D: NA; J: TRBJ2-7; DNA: TGCGCCAGCAGGGCGTATCCCCTGGACTACGAGCAGTACTTC; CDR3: CASRAYPLDYEQYF
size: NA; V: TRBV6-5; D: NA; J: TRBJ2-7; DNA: TGTGCCAGCAGGAACTACGAGCAGTACTTC; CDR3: CASRNYEQYF
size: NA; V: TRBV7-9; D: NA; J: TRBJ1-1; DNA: TGTGCCAGCAGCCCGAATGGCCCAGGGAGAACTGAAGCTTTCTTT; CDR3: CASSPNGPGRTEAFF
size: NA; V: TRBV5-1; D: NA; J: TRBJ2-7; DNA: TGCGCCAGCAGCTCGACAGGTACCTACGAGCAGTACTTC; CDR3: CASSSTGTYEQYF
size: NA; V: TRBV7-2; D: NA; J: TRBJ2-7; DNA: TGTGCCAGCAGCCCCACGAGAAACTCCGAGCAGTACTTC; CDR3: CASSPTRNSEQYF
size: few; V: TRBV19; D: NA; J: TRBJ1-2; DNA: TGTGCCAGTATCCCTGGGGGCAGGATCAACTATGGCTACACCTTC; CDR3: CASIPGGRINYGYTF
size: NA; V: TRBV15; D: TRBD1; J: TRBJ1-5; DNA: TGTGCCACCAGCAGAGACAGGGGGCTGCAGCCCCAGCATTTT; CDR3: CATSRDRGLQPQHF
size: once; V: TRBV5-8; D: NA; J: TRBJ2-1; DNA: TGTGCCAGCAGCTTAGAAATCAAGAATTCGGGGTCATACAATGAGCAGTTCTTC; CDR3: CASSLEIKNSGSYNEQFF
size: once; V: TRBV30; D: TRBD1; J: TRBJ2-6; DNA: TGTGCCTGGACAAGGGGGCATCCTGGGGCCAACGTCCTGACTTTC; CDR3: CAWTRGHPGANVLTF
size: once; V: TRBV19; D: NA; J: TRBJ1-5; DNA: TGTGCCAGTAGTATAAAGGAATATAGCAATCAGCCCCAGCATTTT; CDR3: CASSIKEYSNQPQHF
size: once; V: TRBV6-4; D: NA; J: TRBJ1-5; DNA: TGTGCCAGCAGCCTCGGTCCGGGGCAGCCCCAGCATTTT; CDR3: CASSLGPGQPQHF
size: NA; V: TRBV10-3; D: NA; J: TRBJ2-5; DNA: TGTGCCATCAGTGAGTCTCAGGAGTCCGAGACCCAGTACTTC; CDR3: CAISESQESETQYF
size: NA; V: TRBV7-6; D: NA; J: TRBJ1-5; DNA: TGTGCCAGCAGCCGCAGCCAGGGGTTGAGCAATCAGCCCCAGCATTTT; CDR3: CASSRSQGLSNQPQHF
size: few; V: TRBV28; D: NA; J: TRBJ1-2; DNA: TGTGCCAGCAGTTTTGGGGATGGCTACACCTTC; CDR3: CASSFGDGYTF
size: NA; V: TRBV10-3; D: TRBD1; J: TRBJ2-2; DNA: TGTGCCATCAGAAGAACAGGGGAGTTCACCGGGGAGCTGTTTTTT; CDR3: CAIRRTGEFTGELFF
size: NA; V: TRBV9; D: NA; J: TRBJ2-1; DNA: TGTGCCAGCAGCCCGTGGACCGGGGACAATGAGCAGTTCTTC; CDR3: CASSPWTGDNEQFF